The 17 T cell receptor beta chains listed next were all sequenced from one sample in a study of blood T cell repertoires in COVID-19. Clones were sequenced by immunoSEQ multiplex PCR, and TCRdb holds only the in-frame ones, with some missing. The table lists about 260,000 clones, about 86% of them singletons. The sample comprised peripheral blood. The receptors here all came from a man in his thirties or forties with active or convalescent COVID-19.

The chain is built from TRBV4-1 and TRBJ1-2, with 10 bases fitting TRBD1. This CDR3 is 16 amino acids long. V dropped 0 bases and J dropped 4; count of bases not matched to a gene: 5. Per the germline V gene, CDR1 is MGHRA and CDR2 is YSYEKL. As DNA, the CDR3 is TGCGCCAGCAGCCAAGATCCGACAGGGGGCGGCTATGGCTACACCTTC. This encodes CASSQDPTGGGYGYTF.

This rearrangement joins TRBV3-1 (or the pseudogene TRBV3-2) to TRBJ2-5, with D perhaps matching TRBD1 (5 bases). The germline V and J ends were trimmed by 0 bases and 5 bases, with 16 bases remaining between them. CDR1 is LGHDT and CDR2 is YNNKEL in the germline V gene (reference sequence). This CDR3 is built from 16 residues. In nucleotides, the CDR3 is TGTGCCAGCAGCCAAGACAGTGAAGGGGTCGGTGAGACCCAGTACTTC. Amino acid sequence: CASSQDSEGVGETQYF.

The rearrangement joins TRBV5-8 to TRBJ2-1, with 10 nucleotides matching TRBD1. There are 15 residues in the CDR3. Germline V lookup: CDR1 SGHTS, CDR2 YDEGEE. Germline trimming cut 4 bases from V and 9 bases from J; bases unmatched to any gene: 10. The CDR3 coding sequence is TGTGCCAGCAGCCCCCGGGACAGGGGTGGTCTTGAGCAGTTCTTC. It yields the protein CASSPRDRGGLEQFF.

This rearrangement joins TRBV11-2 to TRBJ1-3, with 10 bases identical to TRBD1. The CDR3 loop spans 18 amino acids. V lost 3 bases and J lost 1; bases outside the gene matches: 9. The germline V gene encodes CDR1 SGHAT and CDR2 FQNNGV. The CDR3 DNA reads TGTGCCAGCAGCTTTTGGGGACAGGGGTCGGGGTCTGGAAACACCATATATTTT. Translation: CASSFWGQGSGSGNTIYF.

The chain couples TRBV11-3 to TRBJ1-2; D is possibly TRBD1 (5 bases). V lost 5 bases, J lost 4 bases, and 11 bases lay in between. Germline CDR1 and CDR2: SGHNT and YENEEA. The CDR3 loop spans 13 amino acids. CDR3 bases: TGTGCCAGCAGCCCCGGACACGGCTATGGCTACACCTTC. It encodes CASSPGHGYGYTF.

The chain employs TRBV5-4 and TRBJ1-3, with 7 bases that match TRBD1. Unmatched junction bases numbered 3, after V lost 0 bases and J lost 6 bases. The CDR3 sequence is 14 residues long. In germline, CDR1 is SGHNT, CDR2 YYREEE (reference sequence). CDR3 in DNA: TGTGCCAGCAGCTTGGGACAGGGTTCAAACACCATATATTTT. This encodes CASSLGQGSNTIYF.

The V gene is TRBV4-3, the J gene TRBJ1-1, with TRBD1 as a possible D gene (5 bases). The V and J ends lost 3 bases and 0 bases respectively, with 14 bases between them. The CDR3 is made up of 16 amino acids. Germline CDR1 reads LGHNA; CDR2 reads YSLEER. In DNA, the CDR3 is TGCGCCAGCAGCCAGGACTCGGGGGTTATGAACACTGAAGCTTTCTTT. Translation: CASSQDSGVMNTEAFF.

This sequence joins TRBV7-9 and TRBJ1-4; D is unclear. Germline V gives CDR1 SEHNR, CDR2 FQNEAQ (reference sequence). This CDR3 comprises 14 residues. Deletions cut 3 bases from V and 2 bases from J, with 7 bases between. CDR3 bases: TGTGCCAGCAGCTTTCAACTGACTAATGAAAAACTGTTTTTT. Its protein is CASSFQLTNEKLFF.

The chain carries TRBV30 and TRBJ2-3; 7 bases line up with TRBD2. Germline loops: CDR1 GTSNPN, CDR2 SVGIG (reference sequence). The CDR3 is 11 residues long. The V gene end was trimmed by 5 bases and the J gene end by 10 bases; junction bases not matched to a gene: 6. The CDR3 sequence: CAWGSGEAQYF. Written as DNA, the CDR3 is TGTGCCTGGGGCAGCGGGGAGGCGCAGTATTTT.

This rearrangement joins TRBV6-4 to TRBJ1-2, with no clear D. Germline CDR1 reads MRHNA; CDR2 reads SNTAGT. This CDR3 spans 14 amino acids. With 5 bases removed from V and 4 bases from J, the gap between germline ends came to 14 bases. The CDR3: CASSFNGDGYGYTF. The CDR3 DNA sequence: TGTGCCAGCAGTTTTAACGGGGATGGCTATGGCTACACCTTC.

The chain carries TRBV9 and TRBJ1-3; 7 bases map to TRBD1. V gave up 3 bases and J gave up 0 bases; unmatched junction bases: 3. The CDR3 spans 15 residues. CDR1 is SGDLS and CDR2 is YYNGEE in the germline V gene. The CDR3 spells CASSAGQISGNTIYF. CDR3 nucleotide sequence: TGTGCCAGCAGCGCGGGACAGATCTCTGGAAACACCATATATTTT.

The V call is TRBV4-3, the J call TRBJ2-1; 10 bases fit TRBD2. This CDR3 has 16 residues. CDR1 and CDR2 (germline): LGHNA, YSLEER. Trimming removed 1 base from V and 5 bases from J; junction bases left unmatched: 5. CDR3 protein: CASSQAQRGGNNEQFF. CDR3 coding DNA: TGCGCCAGCAGCCAAGCTCAGCGGGGGGGAAACAATGAGCAGTTCTTC.

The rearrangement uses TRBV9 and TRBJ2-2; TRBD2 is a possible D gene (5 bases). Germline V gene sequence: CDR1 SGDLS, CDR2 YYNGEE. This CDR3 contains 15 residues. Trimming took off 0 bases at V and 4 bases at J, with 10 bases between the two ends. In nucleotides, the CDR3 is TGTGCCAGCAGCGTAGTTGCCGGAGGCACCGGGGAGCTGTTTTTT. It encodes CASSVVAGGTGELFF.

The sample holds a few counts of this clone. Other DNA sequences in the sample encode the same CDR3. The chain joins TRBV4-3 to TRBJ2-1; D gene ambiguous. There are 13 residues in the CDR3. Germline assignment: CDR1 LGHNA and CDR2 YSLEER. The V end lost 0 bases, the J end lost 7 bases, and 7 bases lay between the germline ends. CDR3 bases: TGCGCCAGCAGCCAAGATGGCCGTAATGAGCAGTTCTTC. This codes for CASSQDGRNEQFF.

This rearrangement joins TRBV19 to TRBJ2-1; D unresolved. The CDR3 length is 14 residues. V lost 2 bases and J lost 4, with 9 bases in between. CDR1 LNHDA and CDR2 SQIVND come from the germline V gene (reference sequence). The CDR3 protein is CASSITQLYNEQFF. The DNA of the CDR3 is TGTGCCAGTAGTATAACCCAGTTATACAATGAGCAGTTCTTC.

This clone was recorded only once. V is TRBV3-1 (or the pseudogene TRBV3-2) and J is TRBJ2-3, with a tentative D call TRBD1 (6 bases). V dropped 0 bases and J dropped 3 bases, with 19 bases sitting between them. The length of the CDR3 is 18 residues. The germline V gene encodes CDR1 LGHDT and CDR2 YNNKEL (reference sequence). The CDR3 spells CASSQDGQRLRITDTQYF. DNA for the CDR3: TGTGCCAGCAGCCAAGACGGACAGAGACTACGAATTACAGATACGCAGTATTTT.

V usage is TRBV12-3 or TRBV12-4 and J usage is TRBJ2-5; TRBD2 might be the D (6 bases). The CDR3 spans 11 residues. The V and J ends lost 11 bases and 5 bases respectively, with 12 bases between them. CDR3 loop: CASRGVETQYF. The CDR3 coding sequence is TGTGCCTCGCGGGGTGTTGAGACCCAGTACTTC.